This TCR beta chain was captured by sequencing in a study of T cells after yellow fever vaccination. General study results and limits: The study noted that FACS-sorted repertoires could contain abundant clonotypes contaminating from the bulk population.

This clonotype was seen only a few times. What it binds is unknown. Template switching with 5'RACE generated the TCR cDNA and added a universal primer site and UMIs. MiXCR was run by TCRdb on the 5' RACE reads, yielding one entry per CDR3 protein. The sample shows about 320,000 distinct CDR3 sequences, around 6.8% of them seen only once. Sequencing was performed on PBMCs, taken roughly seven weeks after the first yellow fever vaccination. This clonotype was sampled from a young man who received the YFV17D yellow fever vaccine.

This CDR3 is CASSLVGPRAYNSPLHF. Here the CDR3 DNA reads TGCGCCAGCAGCTTGGTTGGCCCCCGAGCCTATAATTCACCCCTCCACTTT. This rearrangement joins TRBV5-1 to TRBJ1-6; D remains unclear. Trimming pared 0 bases from V and 2 bases from J, leaving 12 bases between. CDR3 length: 17 residues. From germline, CDR1 is SGHRS and CDR2 YFSETQ.